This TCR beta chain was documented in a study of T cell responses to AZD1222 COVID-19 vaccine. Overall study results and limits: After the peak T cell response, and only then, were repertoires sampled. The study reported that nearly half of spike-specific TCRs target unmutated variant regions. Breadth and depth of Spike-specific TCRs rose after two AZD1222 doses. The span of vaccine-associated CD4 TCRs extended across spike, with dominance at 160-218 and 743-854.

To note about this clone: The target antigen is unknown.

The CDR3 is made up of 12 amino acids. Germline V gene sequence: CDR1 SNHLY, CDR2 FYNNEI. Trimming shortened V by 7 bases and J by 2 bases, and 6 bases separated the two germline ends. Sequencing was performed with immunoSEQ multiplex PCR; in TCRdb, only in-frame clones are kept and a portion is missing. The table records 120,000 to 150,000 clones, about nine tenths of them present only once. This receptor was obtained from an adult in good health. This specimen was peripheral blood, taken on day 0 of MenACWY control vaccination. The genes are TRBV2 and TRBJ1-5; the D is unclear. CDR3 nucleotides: TGTGCCAGCAACGCAGGCAATCAGCCCCAGCATTTT. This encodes CASNAGNQPQHF.